Listed here are 23 T cell receptor beta chains from one sample, sequenced in a study of blood T cell repertoires in COVID-19. TCRdb keeps only in-frame clones here, not all; method: immunoSEQ multiplex PCR. The table includes more than 200,000 clones, around 83% detected once. Source material: peripheral blood. The receptors derive from a man older than 75 with acute or convalescent COVID-19.

This chain connects TRBV14 to TRBJ2-7, with a tentative D call TRBD1 (8 bases). The V end was cut by 3 bases, the J end by 0 bases, with 24 bases between. Germline CDR1 and CDR2: SGHDN and FVKESK. This CDR3 has 19 amino acids. The CDR3 DNA reads TGTGCCAGCAGCCAGATTGGACAGGGTTCAGCGGGGAGCTCCTACGAGCAGTACTTC. This codes for CASSQIGQGSAGSSYEQYF.

This chain links TRBV7-9 with TRBJ2-1; 9 positions match TRBD2. The ends lost 3 bases at V and 0 bases at J; junction bases unmatched: 6. The germline gives CDR1 SEHNR, CDR2 FQNEAQ (reference sequence). The CDR3 contains 17 residues. This CDR3 is CASSLGLAAFSYNEQFF. CDR3 coding DNA: TGTGCCAGCAGCTTGGGACTAGCCGCCTTCTCCTACAATGAGCAGTTCTTC.

For the CDR3, the DNA is TGTGCCAGCAACCCTAGACCCTCTGGGGCCAACGTCCTGACTTTC. Encoded protein: CASNPRPSGANVLTF. The chain carries TRBV9 and TRBJ2-6, with D hard to call. The CDR3 extends over 15 amino acids. With 6 bases removed from V and 0 bases from J, the gap between germline ends came to 10 bases. Germline CDR1 reads SGDLS; CDR2 reads YYNGEE.

V usage is TRBV3-1 (or the pseudogene TRBV3-2) and J usage is TRBJ1-6; the D is unclear. V lost 2 bases to trimming and J lost 7 bases, with 6 bases between them. Per germline, CDR1 LGHDT and CDR2 YNNKEL (reference sequence). The CDR3 length is 13 residues. The CDR3 sequence: CASSQLENSPLHF. CDR3 DNA: TGTGCCAGCAGCCAACTAGAAAATTCACCCCTCCACTTT.

The chain joins TRBV5-4 to TRBJ2-7; 15 nucleotides align to TRBD2. V shed 3 bases, J shed 4 bases, and the junction held 5 bases outside the gene matches. The CDR3 contains 16 residues. The germline V gene encodes CDR1 SGHNT and CDR2 YYREEE (reference sequence). CDR3 DNA: TGTGCCAGCAGCTCCGGACTAGCGGGGGGGCGGTACGAGCAGTACTTC. This sequence encodes CASSSGLAGGRYEQYF.

The V call is TRBV10-3, the J call TRBJ2-7; TRBD1 matches at 7 bases. V gave up 11 bases and J gave up 4 bases; unmatched junction bases: 8. The germline V gene has CDR1 ENHRY and CDR2 SYGVKD. The CDR3 sequence is 12 residues long. DNA for the CDR3: TGTGCCTCAAAAGGGGGCGCGTACGAGCAGTACTTC. Translation: CASKGGAYEQYF.

The V call is TRBV12-3 or TRBV12-4, the J call TRBJ2-4; TRBD1 is a possible D gene (5 bases). V lost 3 bases and J lost 7, with 10 bases in between. The CDR3 is made up of 13 amino acids. This CDR3 reads CASSFLGVNIQYF. The CDR3 nucleotides read TGTGCCAGCAGTTTTTTAGGGGTGAACATTCAGTACTTC.

The rearrangement links TRBV5-1 to TRBJ2-2; D might be TRBD1 (6 bases). Deletions cut 6 bases from V and 3 bases from J, with 12 bases between. The CDR3 is 14 residues long. Germline V gene data show CDR1 as SGHRS and CDR2 as YFSETQ. The DNA of the CDR3 is TGCGCCAGCACGCTAGGGGGTTACACCGGGGAGCTGTTTTTT. It translates to CASTLGGYTGELFF.

The chain joins TRBV6-5 to TRBJ1-6; D is possibly TRBD1 (5 bases). The CDR3 length is 14 residues. Trimming shortened V by 6 bases and J by 9 bases, and 15 bases separated the two germline ends. Germline V gene lookup returns CDR1 MNHEY and CDR2 SVGAGI. The CDR3 protein is CASRPGGMGSPLHF. In DNA form, the CDR3 reads TGTGCCAGCAGACCCGGGGGAATGGGTTCACCCCTCCACTTT.

The chain uses TRBV28 and TRBJ2-3; 7 nucleotides agree with TRBD1. This CDR3 region has 15 residues. Per germline, CDR1 MDHEN and CDR2 SYDVKM. The J segment lost 3 bases and the V segment lost 5 bases, leaving 8 bases of the junction unmatched. The DNA for the CDR3 is TGTGCCAGCAGTATTGTAGGGGGCCAGACAGATACGCAGTATTTT. It yields the protein CASSIVGGQTDTQYF.

The chain combines TRBV27 with TRBJ1-2; no firm D call. Per germline, CDR1 MNHEY and CDR2 SMNVEV (reference sequence). V was pared by 3 bases and J by 4 bases, with 3 bases between. The CDR3 extends over 11 amino acids. In DNA form, the CDR3 reads TGTGCCAGCAGTTTCCTCTATGGCTACACCTTC. Its protein is CASSFLYGYTF.

The chain couples TRBV28 to TRBJ2-3; the match to TRBD1 covers 8 bases. This CDR3 is built from 18 residues. Trimming removed 2 bases from V and 5 bases from J; junction bases left unmatched: 15. CDR1 and CDR2 (germline): MDHEN, SYDVKM. The CDR3 coding sequence is TGTGCCAGCAGTTTAGGCTCATGGGCAGGGGGCGCGGGAGATACGCAGTATTTT. Encoded protein: CASSLGSWAGGAGDTQYF. Based on the CDR3 plus reference TRBV28 and TRBJ2-3, the full variable domain is DVKVTQSSRYLVKRTGEKVFLECVQDMDHENMFWYRQDPGLGLRLIYFSYDVKMKEKGDIPEGYSVSREKKERFSLILESASTNQTSMYLCASSLGSWAGGAGDTQYFGPGTRLTVL.

This rearrangement joins TRBV7-3 to TRBJ2-3; 15 bases line up with TRBD2. CDR1 is SGHTA, CDR2 FQGTGA, per germline. This CDR3 has 17 residues. The ends lost 5 bases at V and 6 bases at J; junction bases unmatched: 9. CDR3 DNA: TGTGCCAGCAGCCCCGGGACTAGCGGGAGGAGTACGGATACGCAGTATTTT. Translating gives CASSPGTSGRSTDTQYF.

The rearrangement links TRBV6-6 to TRBJ1-4, with 10 bases fitting TRBD1. Germline V CDR1 and CDR2: MNHNY, SVGAGI (reference sequence). This CDR3 region has 14 residues. V dropped 4 bases and J dropped 7; count of bases not matched to a gene: 3. The CDR3 DNA is TGTGCCAGCAGTTCGGGACAGGGGTTTGAAAAACTGTTTTTT. It encodes CASSSGQGFEKLFF.

This clone was picked up a small number of times. The chain recombines TRBV10-3 with TRBJ1-2, with D possibly TRBD1 on 6 matching bases. V gave up 1 base and J gave up 4 bases, with 22 bases separating them. Looked up from germline, CDR1 is ENHRY and CDR2 is SYGVKD. The length of the CDR3 is 18 residues. CDR3 residues: CAISEWGGPGAMGYGYTF. The CDR3 DNA sequence: TGTGCCATCAGTGAGTGGGGGGGCCCTGGGGCAATGGGCTATGGCTACACCTTC.

The rearrangement links TRBV5-5 to TRBJ2-5, with 11 bases identical to TRBD1. This CDR3 spans 15 amino acids. With V trimmed by 4 bases and J by 5 bases, 7 bases remained unmatched. CDR1 is SGHKS and CDR2 is YYEKEE in the germline V gene (reference sequence). CDR3 in DNA: TGTGCCAGCAGCCCAGGACAGGGGGCCTGGGAGACCCAGTACTTC. Amino acids: CASSPGQGAWETQYF.

The chain is built from TRBV5-1 and TRBJ2-7, with D perhaps matching TRBD1 (6 bases). Trimming shortened V by 3 bases and J by 7 bases, and 14 bases separated the two germline ends. Germline V gives CDR1 SGHRS, CDR2 YFSETQ. The CDR3 has 13 residues. The CDR3 nucleotides read TGCGCCAGCAGCTGGGGGACATCCTCGGAGCAGTACTTC. This codes for CASSWGTSSEQYF.

The chain is built from TRBV27 and TRBJ2-7, with 10 nucleotides matching TRBD2. Germline loops: CDR1 MNHEY, CDR2 SMNVEV (reference sequence). The CDR3 contains 15 residues. Germline trimming cut 6 bases from V and 6 bases from J; bases unmatched to any gene: 11. The chain's CDR3 is CASRPWEAGGIEQYF. CDR3 sequence (DNA): TGTGCCAGCAGGCCCTGGGAAGCGGGAGGGATCGAGCAGTACTTC.

The J gene is TRBJ1-1, the V gene TRBV6-5, with a weak D call TRBD1 (5 bases). V lost 2 bases to trimming and J lost 0 bases, with 13 bases between them. The CDR3 spans 16 residues. CDR1 MNHEY and CDR2 SVGAGI come from the germline V gene. The CDR3 region is CASSYISGSMNTEAFF. The DNA of the CDR3 is TGTGCCAGCAGTTACATCTCAGGGTCCATGAACACTGAAGCTTTCTTT.

There are a few counts of this clone. The chain has TRBV18 and TRBJ1-2; D perhaps matches TRBD1 (6 bases). Per germline, CDR1 KGHSH and CDR2 LQKENI. V gave up 3 bases and J gave up 5 bases, with 10 bases separating them. The CDR3 totals 13 residues. The CDR3 is CASSPDRPYGYTF. CDR3 bases: TGTGCCAGCTCACCGGACAGACCGTATGGCTACACCTTC.

The chain links TRBV9 to TRBJ1-3; TRBD1 aligns across 9 bases. Germline CDR1 and CDR2: SGDLS and YYNGEE. There are 18 residues in the CDR3. After removal of 4 bases from V and 0 bases from J, the junction contained 11 bases not matched to a gene. The CDR3 is CASSLKPWDRASGNTIYF. The CDR3 region has the DNA TGTGCCAGCAGCCTCAAACCTTGGGACAGGGCCTCTGGAAACACCATATATTTT.

On this clone itself: Other DNA sequences in this sample translate to the same CDR3. The chain recombines TRBV2 with TRBJ1-2, with 9 bases that match TRBD1. V shed 5 bases and J 2 bases; nucleotides not matched to a gene: 3. The germline gives CDR1 SNHLY, CDR2 FYNNEI. The CDR3 runs 14 residues. CDR3 in amino acids: CASSYRGLNYGYTF. The CDR3 nucleotides read TGTGCCAGCAGTTACAGGGGGCTAAACTATGGCTACACCTTC. Based on the CDR3 plus reference TRBV2 and TRBJ1-2, the full variable domain is EPEVTQTPSHQVTQMGQEVILRCVPISNHLYFYWYRQILGQKVEFLVSFYNNEISEKSEIFDDQFSVERPDGSNFTLKIRSTKLEDSAMYFCASSYRGLNYGYTFGSGTRLTVV.

This clone was picked up one time. The CDR3 here is CASSRTGTPVYNEQFF. CDR3 bases: TGTGCCAGCAGTCGCACCGGGACTCCTGTCTACAATGAGCAGTTCTTC. J is TRBJ2-1 and V is TRBV28, with D possibly being TRBD2 (6 bases). The CDR3 is 16 amino acids. Germline assignment: CDR1 MDHEN and CDR2 SYDVKM. The V gene lost 5 bases and the J gene lost 3 bases, with 17 bases spanning the gap.